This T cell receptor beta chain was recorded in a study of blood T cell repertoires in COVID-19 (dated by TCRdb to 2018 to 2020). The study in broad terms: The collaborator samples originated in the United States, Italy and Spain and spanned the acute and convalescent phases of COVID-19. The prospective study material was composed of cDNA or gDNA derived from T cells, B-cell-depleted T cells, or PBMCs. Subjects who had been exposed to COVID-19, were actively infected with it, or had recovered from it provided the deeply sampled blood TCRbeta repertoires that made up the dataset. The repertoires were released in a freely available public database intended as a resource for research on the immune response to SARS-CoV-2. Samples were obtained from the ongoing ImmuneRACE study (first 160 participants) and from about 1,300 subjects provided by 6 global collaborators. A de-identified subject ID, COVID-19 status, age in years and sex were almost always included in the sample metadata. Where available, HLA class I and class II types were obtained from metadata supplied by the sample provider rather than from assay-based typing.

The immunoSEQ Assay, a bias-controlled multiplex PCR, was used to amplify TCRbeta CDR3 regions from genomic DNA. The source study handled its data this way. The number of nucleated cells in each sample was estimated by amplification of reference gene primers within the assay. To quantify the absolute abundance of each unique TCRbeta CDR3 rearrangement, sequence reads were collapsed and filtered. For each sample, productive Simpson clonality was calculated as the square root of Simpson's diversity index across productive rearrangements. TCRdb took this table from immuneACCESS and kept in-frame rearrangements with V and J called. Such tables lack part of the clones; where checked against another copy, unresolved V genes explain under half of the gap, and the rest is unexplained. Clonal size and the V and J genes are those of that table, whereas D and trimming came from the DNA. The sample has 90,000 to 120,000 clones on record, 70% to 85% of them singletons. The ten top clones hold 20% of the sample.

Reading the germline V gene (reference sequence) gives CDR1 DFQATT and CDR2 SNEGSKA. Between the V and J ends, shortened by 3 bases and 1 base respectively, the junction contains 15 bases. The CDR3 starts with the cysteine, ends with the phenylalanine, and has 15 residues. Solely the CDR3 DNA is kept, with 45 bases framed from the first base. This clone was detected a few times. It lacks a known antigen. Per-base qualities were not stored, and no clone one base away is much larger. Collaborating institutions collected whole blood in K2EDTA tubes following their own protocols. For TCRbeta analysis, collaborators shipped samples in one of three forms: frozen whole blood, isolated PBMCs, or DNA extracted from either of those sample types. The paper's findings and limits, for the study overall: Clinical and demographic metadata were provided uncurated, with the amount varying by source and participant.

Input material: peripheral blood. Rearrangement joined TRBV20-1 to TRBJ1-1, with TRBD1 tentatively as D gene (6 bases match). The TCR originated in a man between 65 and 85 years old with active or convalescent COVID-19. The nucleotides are TGCAGTGCTAGTTCCGGGGGGGGCAGGAACACTGAAGCTTTCTTT. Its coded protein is CSASSGGGRNTEAFF.